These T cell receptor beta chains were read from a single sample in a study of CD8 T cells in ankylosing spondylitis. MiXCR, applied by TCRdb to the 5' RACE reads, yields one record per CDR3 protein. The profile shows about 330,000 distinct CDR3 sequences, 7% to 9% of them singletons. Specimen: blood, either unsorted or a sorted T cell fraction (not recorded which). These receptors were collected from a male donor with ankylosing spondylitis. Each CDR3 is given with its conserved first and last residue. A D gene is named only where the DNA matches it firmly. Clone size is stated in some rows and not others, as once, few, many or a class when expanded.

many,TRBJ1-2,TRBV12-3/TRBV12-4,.,TGTGCCAGCAGTTTTCCTCAAACCGGGAACTATGGCTACACCTTC,CASSFPQTGNYGYTF
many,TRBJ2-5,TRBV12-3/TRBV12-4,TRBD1,TGTGCCAGCAGTTCCGGGACAGGGGGAGAGACCCAGTACTTC,CASSSGTGGETQYF
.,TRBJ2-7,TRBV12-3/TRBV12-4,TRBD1,TGTGCCAGCAGTTTAACGACAGGGGCCTACGAGCAGTACTTC,CASSLTTGAYEQYF
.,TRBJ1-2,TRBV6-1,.,TGTGCCAGCAGTGACCGTACAGGGAAAGGCTACACCTTC,CASSDRTGKGYTF
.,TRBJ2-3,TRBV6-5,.,TGTGCCAGCAGTTACCTTAGCGGCCTCCCTATAGATACGCAGTATTTT,CASSYLSGLPIDTQYF
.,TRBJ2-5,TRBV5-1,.,TGCGCCAGCAGCTTGGCTGAACAAGAGACCCAGTACTTC,CASSLAEQETQYF
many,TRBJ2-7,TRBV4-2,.,TGTGCCAGCAGCCAAGATAGAACCGAGCAGTACTTC,CASSQDRTEQYF
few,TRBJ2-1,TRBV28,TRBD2,TGTGGCAGCATCCGCGGGGGGTTTGGGCGGGAGGGCTACAATGAGCAGTTCTTC,CGSIRGGFGREGYNEQFF
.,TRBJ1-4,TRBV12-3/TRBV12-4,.,TGTGCCAGCAGTTTGGCTGTACCTAATGAAAAACTGTTTTTT,CASSLAVPNEKLFF
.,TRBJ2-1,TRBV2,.,TGTGCCAGCAGTGTCGGGCGGGACGCGGTCAATGAGCAGTTCTTC,CASSVGRDAVNEQFF
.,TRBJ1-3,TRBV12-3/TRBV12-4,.,TGTGCCAGCAGTTACAGGGCCAACACCATATATTTT,CASSYRANTIYF
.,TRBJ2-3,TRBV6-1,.,TGTGCCAGCAGGTCGGTGGGCGCGGGGTCAGATACGCAGTATTTT,CASRSVGAGSDTQYF
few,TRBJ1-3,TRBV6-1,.,TGTGCCAGCAGCCCGGACTTTGGGTTTAGTTCTGGAAACACCATATATTTT,CASSPDFGFSSGNTIYF
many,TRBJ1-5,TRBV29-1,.,TGCAGCGTTCGAGTACCGGGACAAAGGTCGGGGTCCCAGCATTTT,CSVRVPGQRSGSQHF
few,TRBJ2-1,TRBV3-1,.,TGTGCCAGCAGCTCGCTTTCTGAGGGCCGGTCGGTGGGTGGTGAGCAGTTCTTC,CASSSLSEGRSVGGEQFF
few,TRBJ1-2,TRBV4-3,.,TGCGCCAGCAGCCAAGAATGGACGGGAAACCGTGGCTACACCTTC,CASSQEWTGNRGYTF
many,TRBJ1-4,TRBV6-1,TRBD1,TGTGCCAGCAGGGCACAGGGGGTGGGAGAAAAACTGTTTTTT,CASRAQGVGEKLFF
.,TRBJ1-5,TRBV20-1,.,TGCAGTGCTAGTCGGGTCGGGGCGGAGTATCAGCCCCAGCATTTT,CSASRVGAEYQPQHF
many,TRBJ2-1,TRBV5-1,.,TGCGCCAGCAGCTTGGAGGCTAGAGGGAATAATGAGCAGTTCTTC,CASSLEARGNNEQFF
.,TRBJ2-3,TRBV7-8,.,TGTGCCAGCAGCCCGCCCCGGGCCTACCCCACAGATACGCAGTATTTT,CASSPPRAYPTDTQYF
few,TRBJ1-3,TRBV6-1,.,TGTGCCAGCAGTCTCCGAGGGGGGATCAGTGACACCATATATTTT,CASSLRGGISDTIYF
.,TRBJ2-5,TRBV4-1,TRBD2,TGCGCCAGCAGCCAAAGCTCCGGGACTAGCGGAGAACAAGAGACCCAGTACTTC,CASSQSSGTSGEQETQYF
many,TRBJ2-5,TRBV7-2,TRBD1,TGTGCCAGCAGCTTGATGGGGACAGTCCAAGAGACCCAGTACTTC,CASSLMGTVQETQYF
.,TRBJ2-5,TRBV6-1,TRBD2,TGTGCCAGCACCAACCTAGCGGTAGATGTAGAGACCCAGTACTTC,CASTNLAVDVETQYF